This TCR beta chain was sequenced for a study of cytomegalovirus exposure and HLA in healthy donors. Study information: Approximately 190 million T cells yielded roughly 100 million unique TCR beta sequences, as an earlier analysis found.

Primers included in the PCR were 60 Vbeta and 13 Jbeta primers. As handled by the study authors: Among the unique TCR beta chains that a later analysis counted, about 86 million in all, 10 million to 11 million were shared. Generated by immunoSEQ multiplex PCR, the TCRdb table keeps only in-frame clones and is missing some. V and J calls and clone size are given by that table; D and trimming were obtained from the DNA. The table records about 85,000 clones, 60% to 80% of them present only once. The TCR comes from a woman aged 45-60 years in good health and CMV-seropositive. Input material: PBMCs.

Written as DNA, the CDR3 is TGTGCCTGGAGACAGGGATCTAACTATGGCTACACCTTC. This sequence encodes CAWRQGSNYGYTF. The V gene is TRBV30, the J gene TRBJ1-2; weak D call: TRBD1 (6 bases). V was trimmed by 3 bases and J by 0 bases, leaving 8 bases between them. This CDR3 spans 13 amino acids. Germline loops: CDR1 GTSNPN, CDR2 SVGIG (reference sequence).